A single sample gave rise to the 29 T cell receptor beta chains below, sequenced in a study of shared clonotypes between healthy human individuals. TCRdb's copy holds only in-frame clones and misses some; the assay was immunoSEQ multiplex PCR. The sample gives some 2,500,000 clones, more than 85% of which show up once; approximately 0.37% is in the top ten. The sequencing sample was made of naive CD4+ T cells from PBMCs. Subset meaning: CD45RA+ positively selected. The receptors originated from a man aged 18 to 29 in good health. Some clones in this sample may be carry-over from other donors' samples.

The chain joins TRBV4-2 to TRBJ2-1; 9 bases are shared with TRBD1. Germline CDR1 reads LGHNA; CDR2 reads YNFKEQ. V gave up 2 bases and J gave up 5 bases; unmatched junction bases: 7. The CDR3 is 16 residues long. DNA of the CDR3: TGTGCCAGCAGCCAATTAAGACGGACAGGGGACAATGAGCAGTTCTTC. This gives the protein CASSQLRRTGDNEQFF.

The chain recombines TRBV27 with TRBJ1-4; 10 bases agree with TRBD1. The CDR3 totals 16 residues. V lost 5 bases and J lost 5; bases outside the gene matches: 8. The germline V gene encodes CDR1 MNHEY and CDR2 SMNVEV (reference sequence). This CDR3 reads CASSIDRGPRNEKLFF. DNA for the CDR3: TGTGCCAGCAGTATCGACAGGGGGCCAAGGAATGAAAAACTGTTTTTT.

This chain joins TRBV5-1 and TRBJ1-1; 10 bases are a match to TRBD1. CDR1 SGHRS and CDR2 YFSETQ come from the germline V gene. The J segment lost 0 bases and the V segment lost 5 bases, leaving 4 bases of the junction unmatched. The CDR3 is 15 amino acids. The CDR3 nucleotides read TGCGCCAGCAGAAGGGACAGGGGCTTGAACACTGAAGCTTTCTTT. It codes for CASRRDRGLNTEAFF.

This sequence joins TRBV6-5 and TRBJ2-7; D unresolved. Trimming pared 6 bases from V and 4 bases from J, leaving 13 bases between. The CDR3 sequence is 13 residues long. Germline V lookup: CDR1 MNHEY, CDR2 SVGAGI. This chain's CDR3 is CASSLGPPYEQYF. The CDR3 DNA reads TGTGCCAGCAGCCTAGGGCCCCCATACGAGCAGTACTTC.

This chain links TRBV10-3 with TRBJ2-2, with D perhaps given as TRBD1 or TRBD2 (5 bases each). The CDR3 length is 15 residues. The germline CDR1 and CDR2 sequences are ENHRY and SYGVKD. V lost 2 bases, J lost 2 bases, and 9 bases lay in between. The CDR3 region is CAISERGPNTGELFF. DNA of the CDR3: TGTGCCATCAGTGAGCGGGGCCCCAACACCGGGGAGCTGTTTTTT.

This chain uses TRBV11-2 with TRBJ1-1; no clear D. The germline gives CDR1 SGHAT, CDR2 FQNNGV. The ends were cut back, 1 base at V and 0 bases at J, with 9 bases in the middle. CDR3 size: 15 residues. The CDR3 is CASSLVGVMNTEAFF. The CDR3 DNA reads as TGTGCCAGCAGCTTAGTGGGTGTAATGAACACTGAAGCTTTCTTT. Using reference TRBV11-2 and TRBJ1-1 for the parts outside the CDR3, the full variable domain is EAGVAQSPRYKIIEKRQSVAFWCNPISGHATLYWYQQILGQGPKLLIQFQNNGVVDDSQLPKDRFSAERLKGVDSTLKIQPAKLEDSAVYLCASSLVGVMNTEAFFGQGTRLTVV.

The V and J genes are TRBV25-1 and TRBJ1-1, with TRBD1 matching over 8 bases. The CDR3 runs to 16 residues. The V and J ends lost 4 bases and 4 bases, in that order; junction bases with no gene match: 11. Germline loops: CDR1 MGHDK, CDR2 SYGVNS. The CDR3, as DNA: TGTGCCAGCAGTGTGCCAGGGGGCGTCTTTGGCACTGAAGCTTTCTTT. This translates into CASSVPGGVFGTEAFF.

V gene TRBV11-2 combines with J gene TRBJ2-1; no firm D call. CDR1 SGHAT and CDR2 FQNNGV come from the germline V gene. CDR3 size: 12 residues. Trimming cost V 0 bases and J 8 bases, with 5 bases left between them. Here the CDR3 reads CASSLDRHEQFF. DNA of the CDR3: TGTGCCAGCAGCTTAGATCGGCATGAGCAGTTCTTC.

The chain uses TRBV5-1 and TRBJ1-3; D gene uncertain. V lost 1 base to trimming and J lost 0 bases, with 11 bases between them. CDR3 length: 16 amino acids. Germline CDR1 and CDR2: SGHRS and YFSETQ. The CDR3 coding sequence is TGCGCCAGCAGCTTGCCTAGGATGAACTCTGGAAACACCATATATTTT. Amino acids: CASSLPRMNSGNTIYF.

The chain couples TRBV7-2 to TRBJ2-7, with 9 positions matching TRBD2. The germline CDR1 and CDR2 sequences are SGHTA and FQGNSA. V was clipped by 4 bases and J by 4 bases; unmatched bases: 5. The CDR3 covers 14 residues. CDR3 DNA: TGTGCCAGCAGCTCCGAGACTAGCGGATACGAGCAGTACTTC. Translated, it gives CASSSETSGYEQYF.

V gene TRBV7-3 combines with J gene TRBJ2-2; the match to TRBD2 covers 8 bases. The CDR3 runs 16 residues. V was clipped by 5 bases and J by 0 bases; unmatched bases: 5. Looked up from germline, CDR1 is SGHTA and CDR2 is FQGTGA. Here the CDR3 DNA reads TGTGCCAGCAGCCAGCTTAGCGGGGCGAACACCGGGGAGCTGTTTTTT. Its translation: CASSQLSGANTGELFF.

J is TRBJ2-5 and V is TRBV7-2, with D tentatively TRBD1 (5 bases). The CDR3 loop spans 15 amino acids. V was cut by 1 base and J by 1 base, with 10 bases left in between. CDR1 is SGHTA, CDR2 FQGNSA, per germline. The CDR3 DNA reads TGTGCCAGCAGCTTAGTCAGGGCCCCCCAAGAGACCCAGTACTTC. This encodes CASSLVRAPQETQYF.

The chain links TRBV15 to TRBJ1-5, with 7 bases aligning to TRBD1. CDR1 and CDR2 from the germline V gene are LNHNV and YYDKDF (reference sequence). The CDR3 consists of 17 residues. J was trimmed by 2 bases and V by 0 bases; bases with no gene match: 7. CDR3: CATSREGTAWGNQPQHF. The CDR3 DNA reads as TGTGCCACCAGCAGAGAGGGGACAGCCTGGGGCAATCAGCCCCAGCATTTT.

This chain joins TRBV6-1 and TRBJ1-5; possible D gene TRBD1, 5 bases. Germline CDR1 is MNHNS and CDR2 is SASEGT. Trimming removed 6 bases at V and 0 bases at J, with 9 bases between. The CDR3 has 14 amino acids. The DNA for the CDR3 is TGTGCCAGCAGGGCAGGGTATAGCAATCAGCCCCAGCATTTT. Residues: CASRAGYSNQPQHF.

The chain couples TRBV9 to TRBJ1-6; no clear D. Germline V gene lookup returns CDR1 SGDLS and CDR2 YYNGEE. CDR3 length: 15 amino acids. V lost 4 bases to trimming and J lost 9 bases, with 17 bases between them. CDR3 nucleotide sequence: TGTGCCAGCAGCTCAATCGACGGGAGTTCTTCACCCCTCCACTTT. Translating gives CASSSIDGSSSPLHF. Full variable domain (outside the CDR3, taken from reference TRBV9 and TRBJ1-6): DSGVTQTPKHLITATGQRVTLRCSPRSGDLSVYWYQQSLDQGLQFLIQYYNGEERAKGNILERFSAQQFPDLHSELNLSSLELGDSALYFCASSSIDGSSSPLHFGNGTRLTVT.

The gene calls are TRBV28 and TRBJ1-3; possibly TRBD1 for D (6 bases). Germline V gives CDR1 MDHEN, CDR2 SYDVKM. Trimming pared 7 bases from V and 4 bases from J, leaving 20 bases between. This CDR3 has 16 residues. The CDR3 sequence: CASTPSEGGGGNTIYF. The CDR3 bases are TGTGCCAGCACCCCCTCAGAGGGGGGTGGAGGAAACACCATATATTTT.

The chain couples TRBV19 to TRBJ1-5; D is uncertain. V lost 4 bases and J lost 6, with 22 bases in between. Germline V gene lookup returns CDR1 LNHDA and CDR2 SQIVND (reference sequence). This CDR3 spans 17 amino acids. This chain's CDR3 is CASSNSNAPGSTQPQHF. CDR3 bases: TGTGCCAGTAGTAATTCAAATGCGCCGGGTTCGACTCAGCCCCAGCATTTT.

The chain joins TRBV6-6 to TRBJ1-5; 7 bases fit TRBD1. The germline V gene has CDR1 MNHNY and CDR2 SVGAGI (reference sequence). CDR3 length equals 14 residues. V trimming: 6 bases; J trimming: 8 bases; junction bases outside the gene matches: 10. The chain's CDR3 is CASSRYRGGEPQHF. The DNA of the CDR3 is TGTGCCAGCAGCCGTTACAGGGGTGGAGAGCCCCAGCATTTT.

The gene calls are TRBV9 and TRBJ2-3; D might be TRBD1 or TRBD2, each matching 5 bases. V lost 5 bases to trimming and J lost 3 bases, with 16 bases between them. Germline V CDR1 and CDR2: SGDLS, YYNGEE. CDR3 length: 15 amino acids. CDR3 sequence: CASSTAGGPTDTQYF. DNA for the CDR3: TGTGCCAGCAGTACCGCTGGGGGACCGACAGATACGCAGTATTTT.

V gene TRBV6-1 combines with J gene TRBJ2-5; no reliable D call. Matching the DNA end better, TRBJ2-7 makes the J call doubtful. The CDR3 loop spans 11 amino acids. Germline CDR1 reads MNHNS; CDR2 reads SASEGT. In DNA, the CDR3 is TGTGCCAGCAGTGAAGCCTACGAGCAGTACTTC. Amino acid sequence: CASSEAYEQYF.

J is TRBJ2-1 and V is TRBV4-1; D gene ambiguous. V lost 3 bases, J lost 5 bases, and 14 bases lay in between. The germline CDR1 and CDR2 sequences are MGHRA and YSYEKL. The CDR3 totals 15 residues. DNA of the CDR3: TGCGCCAGCAGCCAGCTCGAAGGGCCTAACAATGAGCAGTTCTTC. Protein: CASSQLEGPNNEQFF.

The chain links TRBV6-1 to TRBJ2-2; the D gene is possibly TRBD2 (5 bases). Germline V lookup: CDR1 MNHNS, CDR2 SASEGT. The CDR3 loop spans 15 amino acids. V was pared by 2 bases and J by 4 bases, with 11 bases between. DNA for the CDR3: TGTGCCAGCAGTGAAAATCCCGGAGGCACCGGGGAGCTGTTTTTT. It specifies CASSENPGGTGELFF.

This sequence joins TRBV15 and TRBJ2-2; D is ambiguous. Trimming removed 1 base from V and 13 bases from J, with 7 bases in between. The CDR3 is 11 amino acids. CDR1 and CDR2 (germline): LNHNV, YYDKDF (reference sequence). CDR3 bases: TGTGCCACCAGCAGAGGTTCAGGGCTGTTTTTT. Its translation: CATSRGSGLFF.

V is TRBV4-1 and J is TRBJ2-7; D may correspond to TRBD1 or TRBD2 (5 bases each). Trimming took 3 bases from V and 3 from J, leaving 9 bases between them. Looked up from germline, CDR1 is MGHRA and CDR2 is YSYEKL. CDR3 length equals 13 residues. The CDR3 here is CASSQGVRYEQYF. CDR3 nucleotide sequence: TGCGCCAGCAGCCAGGGGGTACGCTACGAGCAGTACTTC.

As concerns this clone: In the same sample, other DNA sequences code for this CDR3. The V call is TRBV5-4, the J call TRBJ2-5, with 14 nucleotides matching TRBD2. Germline CDR1 is SGHNT and CDR2 is YYREEE (reference sequence). V gave up 4 bases and J gave up 5 bases; unmatched junction bases: 7. The CDR3 length is 16 residues. CDR3 loop: CASSLGTSGSGETQYF. CDR3 sequence (DNA): TGTGCCAGCAGCCTAGGGACTAGCGGGAGCGGGGAGACCCAGTACTTC.

The genes are TRBV10-3 and TRBJ2-1; 12 bases are a match to TRBD2. Germline V lookup: CDR1 ENHRY, CDR2 SYGVKD. V was pared by 2 bases and J by 1 base, with 12 bases of the junction left unmatched. The CDR3 contains 20 residues. DNA of the CDR3: TGTGCCATCAGTGAGGGTACTAGCGGGAGGCTTGTGAAGTCCTACAATGAGCAGTTCTTC. This translates into CAISEGTSGRLVKSYNEQFF.

V and J are TRBV28 and TRBJ1-4, with 8 bases lining up with TRBD1. The CDR3 loop spans 16 amino acids. The germline V gene encodes CDR1 MDHEN and CDR2 SYDVKM. The junction had 10 bases not matched to a gene; V was cut back by 7 bases and J by 3 bases. The CDR3 nucleotides are TGTGCCAGCATCTCACCTCAGGGGGCGGCTAATGAAAAACTGTTTTTT. Protein sequence: CASISPQGAANEKLFF.

As to this clone: This sample includes further DNA sequences coding for the same CDR3. The genes are TRBV5-1 and TRBJ1-1; D not certain. Germline V gene data show CDR1 as SGHRS and CDR2 as YFSETQ. CDR3 length: 13 residues. V was cut by 0 bases and J by 3 bases, with 6 bases left in between. The CDR3 nucleotides read TGCGCCAGCAGCTTGGTTACCGACACTGAAGCTTTCTTT. Encoded protein: CASSLVTDTEAFF.

The genes are TRBV19 and TRBJ2-2; 7 positions agree with TRBD2. The trim removed 9 bases at V and 0 bases at J, leaving 4 bases unmatched. This CDR3 contains 14 residues. Germline CDR1 is LNHDA and CDR2 is SQIVND (reference sequence). The chain's CDR3 is CASILATNTGELFF. As DNA, the CDR3 is TGTGCCAGCATACTAGCGACGAACACCGGGGAGCTGTTTTTT.